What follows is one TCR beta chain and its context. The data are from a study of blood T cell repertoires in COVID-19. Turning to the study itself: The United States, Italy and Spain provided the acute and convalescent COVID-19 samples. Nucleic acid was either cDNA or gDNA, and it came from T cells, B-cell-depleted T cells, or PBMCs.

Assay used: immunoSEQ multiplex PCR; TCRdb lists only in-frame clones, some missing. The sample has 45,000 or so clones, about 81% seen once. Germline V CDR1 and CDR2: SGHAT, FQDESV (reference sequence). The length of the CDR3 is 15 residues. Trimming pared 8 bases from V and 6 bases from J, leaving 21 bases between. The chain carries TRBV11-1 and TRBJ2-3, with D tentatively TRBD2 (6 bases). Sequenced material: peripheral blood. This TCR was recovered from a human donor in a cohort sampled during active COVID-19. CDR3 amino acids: CASGPLGGIRDTQYF. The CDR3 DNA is TGTGCCAGCGGACCCTTGGGGGGAATCAGGGATACGCAGTATTTT.